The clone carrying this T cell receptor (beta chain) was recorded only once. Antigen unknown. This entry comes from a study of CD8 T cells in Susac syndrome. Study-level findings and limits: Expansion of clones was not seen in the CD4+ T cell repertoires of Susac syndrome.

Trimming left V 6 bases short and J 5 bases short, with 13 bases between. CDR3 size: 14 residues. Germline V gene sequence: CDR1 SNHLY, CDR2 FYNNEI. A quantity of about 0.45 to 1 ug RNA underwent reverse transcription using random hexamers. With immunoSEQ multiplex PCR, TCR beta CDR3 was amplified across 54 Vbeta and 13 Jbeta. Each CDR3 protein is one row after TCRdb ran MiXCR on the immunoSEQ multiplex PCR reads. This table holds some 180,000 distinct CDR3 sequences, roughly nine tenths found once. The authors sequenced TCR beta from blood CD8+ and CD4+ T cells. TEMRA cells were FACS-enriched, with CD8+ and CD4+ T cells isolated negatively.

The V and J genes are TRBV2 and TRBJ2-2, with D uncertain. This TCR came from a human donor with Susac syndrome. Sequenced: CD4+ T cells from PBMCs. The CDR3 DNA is TGTGCCAGCAGCGCACAATCCAGAACCGGGGAGCTGTTTTTT. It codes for CASSAQSRTGELFF.